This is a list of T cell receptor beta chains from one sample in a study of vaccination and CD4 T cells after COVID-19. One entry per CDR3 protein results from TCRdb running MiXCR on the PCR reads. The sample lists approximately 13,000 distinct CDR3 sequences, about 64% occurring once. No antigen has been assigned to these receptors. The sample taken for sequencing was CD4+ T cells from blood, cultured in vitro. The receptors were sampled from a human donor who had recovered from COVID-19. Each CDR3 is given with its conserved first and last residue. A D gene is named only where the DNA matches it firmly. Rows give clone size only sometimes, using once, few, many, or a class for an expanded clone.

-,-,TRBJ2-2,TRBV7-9,CASSLLGGNTGELFF,TGTGCCAGCAGCTTACTAGGGGGGAACACCGGGGAGCTGTTTTTT
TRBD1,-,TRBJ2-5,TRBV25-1,CASSEPPGQGSQETQYF,TGTGCCAGCAGTGAGCCCCCGGGACAGGGGAGCCAAGAGACCCAGTACTTC
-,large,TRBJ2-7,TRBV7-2,CASSLSRDYLEQYF,TGTGCCAGCAGCTTATCGCGGGATTATCTCGAGCAGTACTTC
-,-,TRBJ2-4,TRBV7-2,CASSLVRTVLNIQYF,TGTGCCAGCAGCTTAGTCCGTACAGTGTTGAACATTCAGTACTTC
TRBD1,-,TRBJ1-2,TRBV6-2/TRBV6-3,CASSSSGTGDGYTF,TGTGCCAGCAGTTCGTCCGGGACAGGGGACGGCTACACCTTC
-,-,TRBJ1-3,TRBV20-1,CSATSRGSGNTIYF,TGCAGTGCTACCTCCAGGGGATCCGGAAACACCATATATTTT
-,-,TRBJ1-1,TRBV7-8,CASSQNSEPNTEAFF,TGTGCCAGCAGCCAAAACTCCGAACCGAACACTGAAGCTTTCTTT
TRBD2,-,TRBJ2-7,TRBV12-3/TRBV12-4,CASGSGLADNEQYF,TGTGCCAGCGGCTCGGGACTAGCGGACAACGAGCAGTACTTC
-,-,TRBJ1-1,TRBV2,CASSEQGRGEAFF,TGTGCCAGCAGTGAACAGGGGCGGGGTGAGGCTTTCTTT
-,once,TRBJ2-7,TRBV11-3,CASRRRSYEQYF,TGTGCCAGCAGGCGCAGGTCCTACGAGCAGTACTTC
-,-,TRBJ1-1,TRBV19,CASTDPGSCAFF,TGTGCCAGTACAGACCCCGGTTCGTGTGCTTTCTTT
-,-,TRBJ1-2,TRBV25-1,CASSGAPRVYGYTF,TGTGCCAGCAGTGGGGCCCCTCGGGTTTATGGCTACACCTTC
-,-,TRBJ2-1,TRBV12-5,CASGPQGGDEQFF,TGTGCTAGTGGTCCCCAAGGGGGAGATGAGCAGTTCTTC
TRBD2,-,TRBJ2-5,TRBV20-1,CSAAGTSGVQETQYF,TGCAGTGCGGCCGGGACTAGCGGGGTCCAAGAGACCCAGTACTTC
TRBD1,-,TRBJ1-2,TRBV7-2,CASSQDRNYGYTF,TGTGCCAGCAGTCAGGACAGGAACTATGGCTACACCTTC
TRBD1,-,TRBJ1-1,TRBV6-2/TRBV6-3,CASSLRGLTLNTEAFF,TGTGCCAGCAGTCTCAGGGGGCTCACCTTGAACACTGAAGCTTTCTTT
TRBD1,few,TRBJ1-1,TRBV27,CASGHRGLMNTEAFF,TGTGCCAGCGGACACAGGGGGCTCATGAACACTGAAGCTTTCTTT
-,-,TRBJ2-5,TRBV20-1,CSALRPQETQYF,TGCAGTGCTCTAAGACCCCAAGAGACCCAGTACTTC
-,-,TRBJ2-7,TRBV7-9,CASSSPERTSYEQYF,TGTGCCAGCAGCTCGCCAGAGCGGACCTCCTACGAGCAGTACTTC
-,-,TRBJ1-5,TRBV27,CASRGLRVNQPQHF,TGTGCCAGCAGGGGACTCAGGGTCAATCAGCCCCAGCATTTT
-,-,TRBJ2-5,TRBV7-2,CASSLEQGVHETQYF,TGTGCCAGCAGCTTAGAACAGGGAGTACATGAGACCCAGTACTTC
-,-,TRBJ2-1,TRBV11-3,CASSLGDNEQFF,TGTGCCAGCAGCTTAGGGGACAATGAGCAGTTCTTC
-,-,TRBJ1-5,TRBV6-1,CASSEAGGGNQPQHF,TGTGCCAGCAGTGAAGCGGGAGGTGGCAATCAGCCCCAGCATTTT
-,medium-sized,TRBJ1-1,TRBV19,CASSPRARGGLNTEAFF,TGTGCCAGTAGTCCCCGGGCACGAGGCGGGTTGAACACTGAAGCTTTCTTT
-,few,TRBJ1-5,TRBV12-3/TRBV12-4,CASSLGQANQPQHF,TGTGCCAGCAGTTTAGGGCAGGCGAATCAGCCCCAGCATTTT
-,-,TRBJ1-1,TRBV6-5,CASSLRFGAYGEAFF,TGTGCCAGCAGTTTACGATTCGGGGCTTATGGTGAAGCTTTCTTT
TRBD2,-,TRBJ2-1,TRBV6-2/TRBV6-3,CASRSRNLGLAEQFF,TGTGCCAGCAGATCTAGAAACCTTGGACTAGCTGAGCAGTTCTTC
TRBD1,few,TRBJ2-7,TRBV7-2,CASSSDRGSDEQYF,TGTGCCAGCAGCTCGGACAGGGGAAGCGACGAGCAGTACTTC
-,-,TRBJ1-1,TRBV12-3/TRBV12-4,CASSLGYGYEAFF,TGTGCCAGCAGTTTAGGATACGGGTATGAAGCTTTCTTT
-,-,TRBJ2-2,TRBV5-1,CASRDYRDGNTGELFF,TGCGCCAGCAGGGACTACCGGGACGGCAACACCGGGGAGCTGTTTTTT
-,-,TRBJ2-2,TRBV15,CATSGVGGELFF,TGTGCCACCAGCGGGGTGGGCGGGGAGCTGTTTTTT
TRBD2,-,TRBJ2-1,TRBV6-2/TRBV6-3,CASSLAGGHYNEQFF,TGTGCCAGCAGCCTAGCGGGGGGGCACTACAATGAGCAGTTCTTC
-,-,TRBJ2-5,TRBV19,CASSHRAGRGRTQYF,TGTGCCAGTAGTCATAGGGCCGGGAGAGGTAGGACCCAGTACTTC
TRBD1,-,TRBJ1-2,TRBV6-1,CASSRQGSAYGYTF,TGTGCCAGCAGCCGACAGGGGTCTGCCTATGGCTACACCTTC
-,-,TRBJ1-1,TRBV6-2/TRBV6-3,CASSQTVRTEAFF,TGTGCCAGCAGTCAGACAGTTCGCACTGAAGCTTTCTTT
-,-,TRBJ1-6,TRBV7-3,CASSPDSHSPLHF,TGTGCCAGCAGCCCGGACAGTCATTCACCCCTCCACTTT
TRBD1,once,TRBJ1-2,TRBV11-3,CASSPGQGQKGYTF,TGTGCCAGCAGTCCGGGACAGGGCCAGAAAGGCTACACCTTC
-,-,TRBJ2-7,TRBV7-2,CASNKGATSYEQYF,TGTGCCAGCAACAAGGGAGCCACCTCCTACGAGCAGTACTTC
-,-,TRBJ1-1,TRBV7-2,CASSAKGGRTEAFF,TGTGCCAGCAGCGCGAAGGGGGGACGAACTGAAGCTTTCTTT
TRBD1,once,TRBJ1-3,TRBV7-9,CASSTPGQGGNTIYF,TGTGCCAGCAGCACTCCGGGACAGGGAGGAAACACCATATATTTT
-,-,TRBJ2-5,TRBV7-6,CASSLGSLETQYF,TGTGCCAGCAGCTTAGGCAGCTTAGAGACCCAGTACTTC
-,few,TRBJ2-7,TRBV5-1,CASSGGLWEQYF,TGCGCCAGCAGCGGGGGCCTTTGGGAGCAGTACTTC
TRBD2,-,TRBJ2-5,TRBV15,CATSRDGLAGYQETQYF,TGTGCCACCAGCAGAGATGGGCTAGCGGGGTACCAAGAGACCCAGTACTTC
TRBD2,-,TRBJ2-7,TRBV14,CASSQVFGLAGYEQYF,TGTGCCAGCAGCCAAGTCTTTGGACTAGCGGGATACGAGCAGTACTTC
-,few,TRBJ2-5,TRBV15,CATTRGNRETQYF,TGTGCCACCACGAGGGGTAATAGGGAGACCCAGTACTTC
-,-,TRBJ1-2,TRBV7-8,CASSLVGAAGSNYGYTF,TGTGCCAGCAGCTTAGTGGGGGCAGCCGGAAGTAACTATGGCTACACCTTC
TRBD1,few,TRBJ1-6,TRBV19,CASSIRGQGNPTSPLHF,TGTGCCAGTAGTATAAGGGGACAGGGGAACCCCACTTCACCCCTCCACTTT
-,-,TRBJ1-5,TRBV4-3,CASSQELLAGGQPQHF,TGCGCCAGCAGCCAAGAGCTCTTGGCGGGGGGTCAGCCCCAGCATTTT
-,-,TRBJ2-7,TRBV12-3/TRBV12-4,CASSLIGKQYF,TGTGCCAGCAGTTTAATAGGGAAGCAGTACTTC
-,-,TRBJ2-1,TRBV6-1,CASRNNRADNEQFF,TGTGCCAGCAGGAACAATCGGGCAGACAATGAGCAGTTCTTC
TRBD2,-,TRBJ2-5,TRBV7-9,CASSSWTSGGLAQETQYF,TGTGCCAGCAGCTCGTGGACTAGCGGGGGGTTGGCGCAAGAGACCCAGTACTTC
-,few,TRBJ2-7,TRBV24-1,CATSDLLGQYF,TGTGCCACCAGTGATTTGTTAGGGCAGTACTTC
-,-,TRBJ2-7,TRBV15,CATSRDKGLHYEQYF,TGTGCCACCAGCAGAGATAAGGGACTCCACTACGAGCAGTACTTC
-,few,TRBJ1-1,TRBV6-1,CASTLRPQFTEAFF,TGTGCCAGCACCTTAAGACCCCAGTTTACTGAAGCTTTCTTT
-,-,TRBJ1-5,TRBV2,CASSYTGPPQHF,TGTGCCAGCAGTTATACAGGGCCGCCCCAGCATTTT
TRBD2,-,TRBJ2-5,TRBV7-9,CASSSREGRVLETQYF,TGTGCCAGCAGCTCCCGAGAGGGGAGGGTCCTAGAGACCCAGTACTTC
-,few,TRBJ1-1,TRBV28,CASIRGALGLEAFF,TGTGCCAGCATTCGGGGGGCGCTTGGTCTTGAAGCTTTCTTT